This entry describes one T cell receptor (beta chain). Each TCR library used 3500 ng of total RNA. Two nested PCRs, run for approximately 17 and 9 cycles, were applied to TCRalpha and TCRbeta cDNA. TCRdb processed the 5' RACE reads again and assigns one entry to each CDR3 protein, with no DNA. This sample contains roughly 320,000 distinct CDR3 sequences. This CDR3 is built from 11 residues. The germline V gene has CDR1 MNHEY and CDR2 SMNVEV (reference sequence). This specimen comes from a study of monozygotic twins with inflammatory bowel disease. What was sequenced was blood. This receptor was taken from a human donor with ulcerative colitis or Crohn's disease, or a healthy co-twin of an affected twin (not recorded which). The V call is TRBV27, the J call TRBJ2-7. The CDR3 loop reads CASRDFYEQYF.